One and the same sample provided the 24 T cell receptor beta chains below, sequenced in a study of T cells in tumors and immune-related adverse events. This table comes from immunoSEQ multiplex PCR, and its TCRdb copy is limited to in-frame clones, with some not included. The sample lists 20,000 to 25,000 clones, about 89% occurring once. The sequenced sample was lymph node tissue, obtained from a patient treated with anti-PD-1 therapy. These receptors originate from a female donor with metastatic renal cell carcinoma.

The chain links TRBV7-9 to TRBJ2-1; the match to TRBD2 covers 10 bases. This CDR3 is 16 amino acids long. Germline CDR1 and CDR2: SEHNR and FQNEAQ (reference sequence). With V trimmed by 5 bases and J by 6 bases, 10 bases remained unmatched. CDR3 loop: CASSLLAGVRGNEQFF. DNA for the CDR3: TGTGCCAGCAGCCTTCTAGCGGGAGTTCGGGGCAATGAGCAGTTCTTC.

The chain is built from TRBV27 and TRBJ2-2, with 13 positions matching TRBD2. Germline V gene data show CDR1 as MNHEY and CDR2 as SMNVEV (reference sequence). The CDR3 has 17 residues. J lost 5 bases, V lost 4 bases, and 7 bases had no gene match. This CDR3 reads CASSSRTSGRGTGELFF. CDR3 nucleotides: TGTGCCAGCAGTTCCCGGACTAGCGGGAGAGGGACCGGGGAGCTGTTTTTT.

This clone was detected only a few times. This chain uses TRBV5-4 with TRBJ1-2; the D gene is possibly TRBD1 (6 bases). From germline, CDR1 is SGHNT and CDR2 YYREEE (reference sequence). Trimming cost V 3 bases and J 12 bases, with 12 bases left between them. CDR3 length: 11 amino acids. The CDR3 DNA sequence: TGTGCCAGCAGCTCTAACAGGGCCCACACCTTC. It yields the protein CASSSNRAHTF. Combining the CDR3 with reference TRBV5-4 and TRBJ1-2 gives the whole variable domain ETGVTQSPTHLIKTRGQQVTLRCSSQSGHNTVSWYQQALGQGPQFIFQYYREEENGRGNFPPRFSGLQFPNYSSELNVNALELDDSALYLCASSSNRAHTFGSGTRLTVV.

V gene TRBV18 combines with J gene TRBJ1-1, with D perhaps matching TRBD1 (5 bases). The CDR3 is 14 amino acids. Between the trimmed V and J ends, which lost 3 bases and 8 bases, there was a span of 16 bases. Germline CDR1 is KGHSH and CDR2 is LQKENI. CDR3 in DNA: TGTGCCAGCTCACCCGGACACCGGGGGGACGAAGCTTTCTTT. Translation gives CASSPGHRGDEAFF.

This clone has only one observation. V gene TRBV19 combines with J gene TRBJ2-1; the D is unclear. V dropped 0 bases and J dropped 15 bases, with 9 bases sitting between them. The CDR3 contains 11 residues. From germline, CDR1 is LNHDA and CDR2 SQIVND (reference sequence). The CDR3 DNA follows: TGTGCCAGTAGTATAGAGAACCGGCTGTTCTTC. Protein product: CASSIENRLFF.

In this sample, this clone turned up once. The V gene is TRBV7-9, the J gene TRBJ1-4; D is ambiguous. The CDR3 covers 17 residues. Trimming took 4 bases from V and 11 from J, leaving 26 bases between them. Germline CDR1 reads SEHNR; CDR2 reads FQNEAQ (reference sequence). In DNA, the CDR3 is TGTGCCAGCAGCTCCCCGATGGACGGCGCATCTAATAGGAAACTGTTTTTT. It specifies CASSSPMDGASNRKLFF.

This chain uses TRBV29-1 with TRBJ1-2; 9 nucleotides align to TRBD1. J gave up 2 bases and V 7 bases, and 8 bases lay outside the gene matches. The germline V gene has CDR1 SQVTM and CDR2 ANQGSEA. This CDR3 has 14 residues. In DNA form, the CDR3 reads TGCAGCGACGCCGGACAGGGGTTCAACTATGGCTACACCTTC. Translation gives CSDAGQGFNYGYTF.

V usage is TRBV6-5 and J usage is TRBJ2-5, with D perhaps matching TRBD1 (6 bases). The CDR3 has 14 residues. Germline V lookup: CDR1 MNHEY, CDR2 SVGAGI. V dropped 7 bases and J dropped 5 bases, with 17 bases sitting between them. CDR3 residues: CASTPRGHRETQYF. CDR3 sequence (DNA): TGTGCCAGCACCCCTAGGGGACACAGGGAGACCCAGTACTTC.

This clone was observed a single time. This chain uses TRBV29-1 with TRBJ2-2; 9 bases are a match to TRBD2. J gave up 0 bases and V 0 bases, and 8 bases lay outside the gene matches. The CDR3 has 18 residues. Per the germline V gene, CDR1 is SQVTM and CDR2 is ANQGSEA. The DNA of the CDR3 is TGCAGCGTTGAAGATGGGTGGGGACTAGCAACGAACACCGGGGAGCTGTTTTTT. As protein: CSVEDGWGLATNTGELFF.

This sequence joins TRBV5-1 and TRBJ1-6; no reliable D call. Deletions cut 0 bases from V and 7 bases from J, with 11 bases between. The CDR3 sequence is 15 residues long. The germline V gene encodes CDR1 SGHRS and CDR2 YFSETQ. The CDR3 sequence is CASSLDSGSNSPLHF. The DNA for the CDR3 is TGCGCCAGCAGCTTGGATTCGGGGTCCAATTCACCCCTCCACTTT. Looking up the rest from reference TRBV5-1 and TRBJ1-6 gives the full variable domain: KAGVTQTPRYLIKTRGQQVTLSCSPISGHRSVSWYQQTPGQGLQFLFEYFSETQRNKGNFPGRFSGRQFSNSRSEMNVSTLELGDSALYLCASSLDSGSNSPLHFGNGTRLTVT.

V is TRBV5-6 and J is TRBJ1-2; D is unresolved. This CDR3 spans 15 amino acids. Germline lookup yields CDR1 SGHDT and CDR2 YYEEEE. The V end was cut by 2 bases, the J end by 3 bases, with 14 bases between. Written as DNA, the CDR3 is TGTGCCAGCAGCTTCAGAACAGCAGACTACTATGGCTACACCTTC. Encoded protein: CASSFRTADYYGYTF.

The chain has TRBV21-1 and TRBJ2-7. TRBV21-1 is noted as a pseudogene. The CDR3 extends over 15 amino acids. CDR3 DNA: TGTGCCAGCAGCAAAGTTTGGGGGCGGGACTACGAGCAGTACTTC. It codes for CASSKVWGRDYEQYF.

The CDR3 sequence is CASSDSRLAASTDTQYF. The DNA of the CDR3 is TGCGCCAGCAGTGATTCTCGGCTAGCGGCTAGCACAGATACGCAGTATTTT. The chain joins TRBV10-1 to TRBJ2-3; 7 positions match TRBD2. The germline V gene encodes CDR1 WNHNN and CDR2 SYGVQD (reference sequence). Trimming at V came to 3 bases and at J to 0 bases, leaving 9 bases not matched to a gene. There are 17 residues in the CDR3.

The gene calls are TRBV7-4 and TRBJ2-3; D not certain. V was pared by 5 bases and J by 3 bases, with 3 bases between. This CDR3 region has 11 residues. Per germline, CDR1 SGHVT and CDR2 SQSDAQ. The CDR3 DNA reads as TGTGCCAGCAGCACAACAGATACGCAGTATTTT. Its protein is CASSTTDTQYF.

The genes are TRBV5-1 and TRBJ2-3, with D perhaps TRBD2 (6 bases). CDR1 SGHRS and CDR2 YFSETQ come from the germline V gene. The CDR3 sequence is 16 residues long. V lost 0 bases, J lost 0 bases, and 11 bases lay in between. The CDR3 spells CASSLARGFSTDTQYF. The CDR3 DNA is TGCGCCAGCAGCTTGGCCCGGGGGTTTAGCACAGATACGCAGTATTTT.

The chain links TRBV11-1 to TRBJ2-4, with 9 bases fitting TRBD1. CDR3 length: 13 amino acids. The V segment lost 4 bases and the J segment 7 bases; nucleotides outside the gene matches: 2. Germline assignment: CDR1 SGHAT and CDR2 FQDESV (reference sequence). The CDR3 region has the DNA TGTGCCAGCAGCTACGACAGGGGGAACATTCAGTACTTC. Translation gives CASSYDRGNIQYF.

The chain uses TRBV5-1 and TRBJ2-7; the D gene could be TRBD1 or TRBD2 (6 bases each). Germline CDR1 and CDR2: SGHRS and YFSETQ. The CDR3 is 13 residues long. The germline V and J ends were trimmed by 2 bases and 6 bases, with 12 bases remaining between them. CDR3 in DNA: TGCGCCAGCAGCTTATGGGGGGCGGGCGAGCAGTACTTC. Its translation is CASSLWGAGEQYF.

A remark on this clone: The same CDR3 can be traced to other DNA sequences in this sample. The rearrangement uses TRBV27 and TRBJ2-1; D is ambiguous. Germline V lookup: CDR1 MNHEY, CDR2 SMNVEV (reference sequence). The CDR3 extends over 13 amino acids. The germline V and J ends were trimmed by 0 bases and 1 base, with 1 base remaining between them. The CDR3 DNA follows: TGTGCCAGCAGTTTATCATCCTACAATGAGCAGTTCTTC. Its protein product is CASSLSSYNEQFF.

This clone was observed a handful of times. This chain links TRBV12-5 with TRBJ1-5; 7 bases agree with TRBD1. Trimming took 6 bases from V and 4 from J; bases not matched to a gene: 15. This CDR3 is built from 17 residues. Germline V gives CDR1 LGHNT, CDR2 FRNRAP. CDR3 nucleotide sequence: TGTGCTAGTGGAGGGCCCCGGGACAGTAGTTCTAATCAGCCCCAGCATTTT. Protein product: CASGGPRDSSSNQPQHF.

The chain employs TRBV5-8 and TRBJ1-6; a weak D match, TRBD1 (6 bases). CDR1 is SGHTS and CDR2 is YDEGEE in the germline V gene. The length of the CDR3 is 19 residues. Trimming took off 5 bases at V and 2 bases at J, with 23 bases between the two ends. The CDR3 loop is CASRAGLAGGQTYNSPLHF. DNA of the CDR3: TGTGCCAGCAGGGCAGGTCTCGCCGGGGGGCAAACCTATAATTCACCCCTCCACTTT. Drawing the rest from reference TRBV5-8 and TRBJ1-6, the complete variable domain is EAGVTQSPTHLIKTRGQQATLRCSPISGHTSVYWYQQALGLGLQFLLWYDEGEERNRGNFPPRFSGRQFPNYSSELNVNALELEDSALYLCASRAGLAGGQTYNSPLHFGNGTRLTVT.

The chain links TRBV15 to TRBJ1-5; no clear D gene. Germline values: CDR1 LNHNV, CDR2 YYDKDF (reference sequence). V dropped 8 bases and J dropped 4 bases, with 9 bases sitting between them. The length of the CDR3 is 12 residues. In nucleotides, the CDR3 is TGTGCCACCTCCGCGGTGAATCAGCCCCAGCATTTT. Its protein is CATSAVNQPQHF.

CDR3 sequence reads: CASNPWARGRQETQYF. The CDR3 DNA sequence: TGTGCCAGCAACCCCTGGGCGAGGGGCAGACAAGAGACCCAGTACTTC. The J gene is TRBJ2-5, the V gene TRBV7-9, with D possibly called TRBD1 or TRBD2 (5 bases each). Germline CDR1 and CDR2: SEHNR and FQNEAQ (reference sequence). This CDR3 has 16 amino acids. V lost 7 bases to trimming and J lost 2 bases, with 20 bases between them.

The rearrangement uses TRBV5-6 and TRBJ1-1; D not resolved. Germline lookup yields CDR1 SGHDT and CDR2 YYEEEE. This CDR3 has 13 amino acids. Deletions cut 4 bases from V and 0 bases from J, with 7 bases between. CDR3 sequence: CASSQTLNTEAFF. The CDR3 nucleotides are TGTGCCAGCAGCCAAACATTGAACACTGAAGCTTTCTTT.

The DNA for the CDR3 is TGTGCCAGCAGCGTAGAGGCGGCGGGCTACTCCTACGAGCAGTACTTC. Amino acid sequence: CASSVEAAGYSYEQYF. The chain employs TRBV9 and TRBJ2-7; weak D call: TRBD2 (5 bases). Germline loops: CDR1 SGDLS, CDR2 YYNGEE. The length of the CDR3 is 16 residues. Deletions cut 0 bases from V and 0 bases from J, with 13 bases between. The entire variable domain, with the rest obtained from reference TRBV9 and TRBJ2-7, is as follows: DSGVTQTPKHLITATGQRVTLRCSPRSGDLSVYWYQQSLDQGLQFLIQYYNGEERAKGNILERFSAQQFPDLHSELNLSSLELGDSALYFCASSVEAAGYSYEQYFGPGTRLTVT.